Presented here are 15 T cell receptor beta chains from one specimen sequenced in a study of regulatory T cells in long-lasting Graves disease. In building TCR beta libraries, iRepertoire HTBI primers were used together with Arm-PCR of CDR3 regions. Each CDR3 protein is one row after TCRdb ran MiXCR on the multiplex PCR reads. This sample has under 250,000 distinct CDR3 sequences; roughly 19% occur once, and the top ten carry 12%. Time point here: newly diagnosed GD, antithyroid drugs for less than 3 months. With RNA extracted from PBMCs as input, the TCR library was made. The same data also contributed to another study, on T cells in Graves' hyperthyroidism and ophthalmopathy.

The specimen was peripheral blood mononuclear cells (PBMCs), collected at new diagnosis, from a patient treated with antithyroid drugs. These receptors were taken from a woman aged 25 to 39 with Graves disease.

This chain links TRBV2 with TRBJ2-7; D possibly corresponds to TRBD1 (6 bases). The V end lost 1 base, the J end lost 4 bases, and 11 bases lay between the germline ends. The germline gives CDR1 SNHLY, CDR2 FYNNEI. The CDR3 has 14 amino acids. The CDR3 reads CASSEVRGWYEQYF. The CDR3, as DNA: TGTGCCAGCAGTGAAGTAAGGGGGTGGTACGAGCAGTACTTC.

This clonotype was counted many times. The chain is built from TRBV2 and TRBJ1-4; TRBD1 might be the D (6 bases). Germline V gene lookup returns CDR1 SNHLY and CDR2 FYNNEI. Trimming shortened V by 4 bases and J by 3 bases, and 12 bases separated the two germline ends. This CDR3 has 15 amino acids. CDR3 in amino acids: CASSAMDRSNEKLFF. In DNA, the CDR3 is TGTGCCAGCAGTGCGATGGACAGATCTAATGAAAAACTGTTTTTT.

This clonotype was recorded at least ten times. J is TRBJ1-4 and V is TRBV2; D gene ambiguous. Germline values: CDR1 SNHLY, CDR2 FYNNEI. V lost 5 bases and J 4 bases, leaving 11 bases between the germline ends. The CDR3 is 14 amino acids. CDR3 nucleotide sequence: TGTGCCAGCAGTCTCCGGGTTATTAATGAAAAACTGTTTTTT. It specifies CASSLRVINEKLFF.

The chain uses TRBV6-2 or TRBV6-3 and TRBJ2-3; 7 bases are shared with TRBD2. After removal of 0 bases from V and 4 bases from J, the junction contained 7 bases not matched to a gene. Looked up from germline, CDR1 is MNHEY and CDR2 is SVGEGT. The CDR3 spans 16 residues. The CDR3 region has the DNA TGTGCCAGCAGTTACTCGCGGCGGGGAGGGGCAGATACGCAGTATTTT. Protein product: CASSYSRRGGADTQYF.

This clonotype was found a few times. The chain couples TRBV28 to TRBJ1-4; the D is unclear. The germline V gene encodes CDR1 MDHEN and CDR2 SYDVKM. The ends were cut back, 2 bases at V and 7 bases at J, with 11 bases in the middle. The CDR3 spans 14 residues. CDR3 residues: CASSLNSLSEKLFF. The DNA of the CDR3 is TGTGCCAGCAGTTTAAACTCTTTGAGTGAAAAACTGTTTTTT. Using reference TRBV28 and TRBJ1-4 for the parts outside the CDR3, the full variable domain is DVKVTQSSRYLVKRTGEKVFLECVQDMDHENMFWYRQDPGLGLRLIYFSYDVKMKEKGDIPEGYSVSREKKERFSLILESASTNQTSMYLCASSLNSLSEKLFFGSGTQLSVL.

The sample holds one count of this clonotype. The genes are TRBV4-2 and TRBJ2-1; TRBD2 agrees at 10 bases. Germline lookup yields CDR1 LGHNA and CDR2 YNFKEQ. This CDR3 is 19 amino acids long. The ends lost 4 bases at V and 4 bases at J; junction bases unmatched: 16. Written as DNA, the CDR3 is TGTGCCAGCAGCCGGAGCCATAACTCAGCGGGAGGGCAGTACAATGAGCAGTTCTTC. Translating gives CASSRSHNSAGGQYNEQFF.

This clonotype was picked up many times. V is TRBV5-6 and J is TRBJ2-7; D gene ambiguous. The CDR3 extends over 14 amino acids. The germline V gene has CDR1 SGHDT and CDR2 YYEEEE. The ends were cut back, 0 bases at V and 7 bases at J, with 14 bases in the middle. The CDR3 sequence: CASSLEQPSWEQYF. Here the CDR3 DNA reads TGTGCCAGCAGCTTGGAACAGCCCTCTTGGGAGCAGTACTTC.

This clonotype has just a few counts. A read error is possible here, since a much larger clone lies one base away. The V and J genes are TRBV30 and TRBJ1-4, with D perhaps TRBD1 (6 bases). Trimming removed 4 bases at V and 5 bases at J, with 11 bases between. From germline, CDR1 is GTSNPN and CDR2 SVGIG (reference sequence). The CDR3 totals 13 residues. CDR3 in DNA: TGTGCCTGGACTACGGGACAAAATGAAAAACTGTTTTTT. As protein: CAWTTGQNEKLFF. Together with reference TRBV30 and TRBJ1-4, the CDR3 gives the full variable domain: SQTIHQWPATLVQPVGSPLSLECTVEGTSNPNLYWYRQAAGRGLQLLFYSVGIGQISSEVPQNLSASRPQDRQFILSSKKLLLSDSGFYLCAWTTGQNEKLFFGSGTQLSVL.

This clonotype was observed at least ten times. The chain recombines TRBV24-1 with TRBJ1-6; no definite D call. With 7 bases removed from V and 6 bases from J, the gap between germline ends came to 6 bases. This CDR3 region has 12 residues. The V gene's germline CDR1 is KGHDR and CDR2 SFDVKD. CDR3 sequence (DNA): TGTGCCACCAGCGCAGGTAATTCACCCCTCCACTTT. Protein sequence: CATSAGNSPLHF.

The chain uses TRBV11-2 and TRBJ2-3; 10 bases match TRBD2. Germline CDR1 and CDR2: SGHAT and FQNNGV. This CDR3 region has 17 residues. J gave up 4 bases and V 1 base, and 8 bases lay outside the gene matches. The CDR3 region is CASSLVTSGTGSDTQYF. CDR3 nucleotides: TGTGCCAGCAGCTTAGTCACTAGCGGGACAGGATCAGATACGCAGTATTTT.

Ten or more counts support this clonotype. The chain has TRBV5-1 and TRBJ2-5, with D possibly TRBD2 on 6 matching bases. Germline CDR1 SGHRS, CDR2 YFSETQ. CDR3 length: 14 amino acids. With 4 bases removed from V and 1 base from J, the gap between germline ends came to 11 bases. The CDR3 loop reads CASSGGLSQETQYF. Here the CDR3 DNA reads TGCGCCAGCAGCGGGGGACTTAGCCAAGAGACCCAGTACTTC. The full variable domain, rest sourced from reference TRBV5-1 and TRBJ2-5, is KAGVTQTPRYLIKTRGQQVTLSCSPISGHRSVSWYQQTPGQGLQFLFEYFSETQRNKGNFPGRFSGRQFSNSRSEMNVSTLELGDSALYLCASSGGLSQETQYFGPGTRLLVL.

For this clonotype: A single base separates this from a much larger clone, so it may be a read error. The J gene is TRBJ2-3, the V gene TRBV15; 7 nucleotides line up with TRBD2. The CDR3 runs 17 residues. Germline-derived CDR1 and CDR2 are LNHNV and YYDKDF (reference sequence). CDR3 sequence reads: CAASRGNGRTSTDTQYF. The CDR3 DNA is TGTGCCGCCAGCAGAGGTAACGGGAGGACTAGCACAGATACGCAGTATTTT. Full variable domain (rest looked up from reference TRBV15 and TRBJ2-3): DAMVIQNPRYQVTQFGKPVTLSCSQTLNHNVMYWYQQKSSQAPKLLFHYYDKDFNNEADTPDNFQSRRPNTSFCFLDIRSPGLGDTAMYLCAASRGNGRTSTDTQYFGPGTRLTVL.

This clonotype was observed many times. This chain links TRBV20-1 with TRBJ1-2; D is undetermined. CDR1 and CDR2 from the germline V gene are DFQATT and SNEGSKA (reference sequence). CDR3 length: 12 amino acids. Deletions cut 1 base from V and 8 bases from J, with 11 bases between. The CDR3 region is CSARVGVAGYTF. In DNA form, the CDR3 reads TGCAGTGCTAGAGTTGGGGTCGCGGGCTACACCTTC.

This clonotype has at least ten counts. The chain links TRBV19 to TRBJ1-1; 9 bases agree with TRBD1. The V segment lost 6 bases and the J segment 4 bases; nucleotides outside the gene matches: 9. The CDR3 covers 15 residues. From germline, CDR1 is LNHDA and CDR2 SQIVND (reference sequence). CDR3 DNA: TGTGCCAGTAGGGACAGGGGCCGAGGGAGCACTGAAGCTTTCTTT. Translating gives CASRDRGRGSTEAFF. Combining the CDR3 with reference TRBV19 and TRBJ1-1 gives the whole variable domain DGGITQSPKYLFRKEGQNVTLSCEQNLNHDAMYWYRQDPGQGLRLIYYSQIVNDFQKGDIAEGYSVSREKKESFPLTVTSAQKNPTAFYLCASRDRGRGSTEAFFGQGTRLTVV.

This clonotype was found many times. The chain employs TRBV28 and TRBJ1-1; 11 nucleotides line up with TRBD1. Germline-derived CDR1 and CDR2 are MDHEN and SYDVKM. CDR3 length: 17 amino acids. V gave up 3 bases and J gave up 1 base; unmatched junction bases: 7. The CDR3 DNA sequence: TGTGCCAGCAGTTTTCCCCGGACAGGGGGCCAGAACACTGAAGCTTTCTTT. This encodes CASSFPRTGGQNTEAFF.